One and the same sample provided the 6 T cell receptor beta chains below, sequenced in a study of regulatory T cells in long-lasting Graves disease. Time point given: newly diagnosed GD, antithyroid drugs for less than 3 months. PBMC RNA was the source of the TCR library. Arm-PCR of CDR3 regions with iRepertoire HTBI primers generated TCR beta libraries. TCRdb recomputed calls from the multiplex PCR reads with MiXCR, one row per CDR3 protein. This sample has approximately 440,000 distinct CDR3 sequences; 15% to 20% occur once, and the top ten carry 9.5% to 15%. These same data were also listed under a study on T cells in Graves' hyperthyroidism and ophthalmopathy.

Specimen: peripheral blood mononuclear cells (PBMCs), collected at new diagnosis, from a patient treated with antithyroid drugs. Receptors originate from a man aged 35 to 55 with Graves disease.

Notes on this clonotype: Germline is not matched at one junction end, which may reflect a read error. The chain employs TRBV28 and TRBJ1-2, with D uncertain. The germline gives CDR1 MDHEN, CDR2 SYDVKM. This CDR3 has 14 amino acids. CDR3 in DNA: TGTGCCAGCAGTTTATCGGGTTCCAACTATGGCTGCACCTTC. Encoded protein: CASSLSGSNYGCTF.

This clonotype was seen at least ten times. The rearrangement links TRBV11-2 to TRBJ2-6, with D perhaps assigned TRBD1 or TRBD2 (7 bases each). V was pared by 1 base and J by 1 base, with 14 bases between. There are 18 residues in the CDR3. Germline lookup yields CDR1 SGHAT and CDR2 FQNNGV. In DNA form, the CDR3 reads TGTGCCAGCAGCTTAGTAGCCAGGGGGGGATCTGGGGCCAACGTCCTGACTTTC. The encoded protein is CASSLVARGGSGANVLTF.

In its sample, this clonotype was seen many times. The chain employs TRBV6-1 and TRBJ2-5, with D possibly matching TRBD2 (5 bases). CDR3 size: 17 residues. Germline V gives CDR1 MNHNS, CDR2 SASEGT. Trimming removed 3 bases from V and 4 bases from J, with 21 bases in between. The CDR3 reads CASSDPMTIRRSETQYF. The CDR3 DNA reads TGTGCCAGCAGTGATCCTATGACAATTCGGAGGTCAGAGACCCAGTACTTC.

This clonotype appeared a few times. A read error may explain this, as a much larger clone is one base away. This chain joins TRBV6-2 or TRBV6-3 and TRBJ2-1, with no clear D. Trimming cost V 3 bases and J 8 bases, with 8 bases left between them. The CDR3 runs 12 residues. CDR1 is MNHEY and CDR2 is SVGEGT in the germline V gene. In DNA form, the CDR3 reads TGTGCCAGCAGTTATGGGTGGGATGAGCAGTTCTTC. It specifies CASSYGWDEQFF.

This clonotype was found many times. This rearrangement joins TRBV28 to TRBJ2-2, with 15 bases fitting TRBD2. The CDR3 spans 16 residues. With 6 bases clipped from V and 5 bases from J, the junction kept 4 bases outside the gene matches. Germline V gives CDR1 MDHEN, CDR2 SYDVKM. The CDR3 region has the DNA TGTGCCAGCAGGGGACTAGCGGGAGGTCGGACCGGGGAGCTGTTTTTT. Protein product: CASRGLAGGRTGELFF.

CDR3 nucleotides: TGTGCCAGCAGCGTGGGACCGGGACAGGGTGAGACCCAGTACTTC. Translation gives CASSVGPGQGETQYF. This chain uses TRBV5-5 with TRBJ2-5, with TRBD1 matching over 9 bases. The CDR3 is 15 residues long. V lost 4 bases and J lost 5; bases outside the gene matches: 9. Germline V gives CDR1 SGHKS, CDR2 YYEKEE (reference sequence).